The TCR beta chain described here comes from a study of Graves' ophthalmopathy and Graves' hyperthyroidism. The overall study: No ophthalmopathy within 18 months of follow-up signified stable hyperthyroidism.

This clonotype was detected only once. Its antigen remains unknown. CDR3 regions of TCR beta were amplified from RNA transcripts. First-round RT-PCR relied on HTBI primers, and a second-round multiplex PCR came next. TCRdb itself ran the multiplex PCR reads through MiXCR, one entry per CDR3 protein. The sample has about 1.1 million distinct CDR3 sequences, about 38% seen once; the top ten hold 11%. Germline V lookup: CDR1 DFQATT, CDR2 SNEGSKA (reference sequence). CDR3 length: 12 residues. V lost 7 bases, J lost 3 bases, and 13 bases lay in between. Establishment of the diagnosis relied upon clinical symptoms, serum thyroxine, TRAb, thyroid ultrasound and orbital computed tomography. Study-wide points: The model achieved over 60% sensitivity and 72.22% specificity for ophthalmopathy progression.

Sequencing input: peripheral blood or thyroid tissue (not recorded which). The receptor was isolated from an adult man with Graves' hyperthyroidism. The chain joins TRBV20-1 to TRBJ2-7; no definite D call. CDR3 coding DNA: TGCAGTGACCGGACGGAAGACTACGAGCAGTACTTC. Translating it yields CSDRTEDYEQYF.